This entry lists 29 T cell receptor beta chains sequenced from one sample in a study of cytomegalovirus exposure and HLA in healthy donors. A multiplex PCR was run with 60 Vbeta primers and 13 Jbeta primers. Measured with immunoSEQ multiplex PCR; TCRdb has only the in-frame clones, and not every one. Of 85,000 to 100,000 clones listed, around 77% are singletons. Sequencing input: PBMCs. The receptor source for this set is a middle-aged man in good health and CMV-seronegative.

This clone was observed a few times. V and J are TRBV28 and TRBJ1-1; the match to TRBD1 covers 7 bases. The length of the CDR3 is 12 residues. V shed 4 bases, J shed 11 bases, and the junction held 7 bases outside the gene matches. Looked up from germline, CDR1 is MDHEN and CDR2 is SYDVKM. CDR3 in amino acids: CASSWKGARAFF. The CDR3 nucleotides read TGTGCCAGCAGTTGGAAGGGGGCGCGGGCTTTCTTT. Combining the CDR3 with reference TRBV28 and TRBJ1-1 gives the whole variable domain DVKVTQSSRYLVKRTGEKVFLECVQDMDHENMFWYRQDPGLGLRLIYFSYDVKMKEKGDIPEGYSVSREKKERFSLILESASTNQTSMYLCASSWKGARAFFGQGTRLTVV.

The rearrangement joins TRBV30 to TRBJ2-3; 11 nucleotides match TRBD1. Germline lookup yields CDR1 GTSNPN and CDR2 SVGIG (reference sequence). The CDR3 runs to 16 residues. The trim removed 0 bases at V and 4 bases at J, leaving 6 bases unmatched. The CDR3 DNA reads TGTGCCTGGAGTGTCTCTTGGACAGGGGGCGCAGATACGCAGTATTTT. This gives the protein CAWSVSWTGGADTQYF.

This clone was seen only a few times. The J gene is TRBJ1-5, the V gene TRBV28, with a tentative D call TRBD1 (5 bases). The CDR3 totals 15 residues. Germline CDR1 and CDR2: MDHEN and SYDVKM. Trimming stripped 2 bases from V and 7 bases from J, with 15 bases between. CDR3 nucleotide sequence: TGTGCCAGCAGTTTAGGAGACGGCCCAGGGCAGCCCCAGCATTTT. It encodes CASSLGDGPGQPQHF.

The J gene is TRBJ2-7, the V gene TRBV28, with 8 bases aligning to TRBD2. The CDR3 is made up of 18 amino acids. After removal of 4 bases from V and 4 bases from J, the junction contained 18 bases not matched to a gene. CDR1 MDHEN and CDR2 SYDVKM come from the germline V gene. The DNA for the CDR3 is TGTGCCAGCAGTTCCCAGCGGGAGAAAAGTCTAAGGCTGTACGAGCAGTACTTC. It encodes CASSSQREKSLRLYEQYF.

V usage is TRBV7-9 and J usage is TRBJ2-2, with 8 bases fitting TRBD1. Germline CDR1 SEHNR, CDR2 FQNEAQ (reference sequence). Trimming removed 3 bases from V and 6 bases from J; junction bases left unmatched: 9. This CDR3 has 16 residues. CDR3 in amino acids: CASSFHGAGGPGELFF. For the CDR3, the DNA is TGTGCCAGCAGCTTCCACGGGGCAGGGGGCCCCGGGGAGCTGTTTTTT. The variable domain in full, with the rest retrieved from reference TRBV7-9 and TRBJ2-2, is DTGVSQNPRHKITKRGQNVTFRCDPISEHNRLYWYRQTLGQGPEFLTYFQNEAQLEKSRLLSDRFSAERPKGSFSTLEIQRTEQGDSAMYLCASSFHGAGGPGELFFGEGSRLTVL.

CDR3: CASSPRLAGGLTDTQYF. The CDR3, as DNA: TGTGCCAGCAGCCCTCGACTAGCGGGGGGGCTCACAGATACGCAGTATTTT. The rearrangement uses TRBV7-6 and TRBJ2-3; 14 bases match TRBD2. Unmatched junction bases numbered 6, after V lost 5 bases and J lost 2 bases. The germline gives CDR1 SGHVS, CDR2 FNYEAQ. This CDR3 has 17 amino acids.

The CDR3 DNA reads TGCGCCAGCAGTGAGAGAACGGTTTCTGGAAACACCATATATTTT. Translated: CASSERTVSGNTIYF. The J gene is TRBJ1-3, the V gene TRBV10-2, with unresolved D. The CDR3 consists of 15 residues. CDR1 is WSHSY and CDR2 is SAAADI in the germline V gene. The V end was cut by 2 bases, the J end by 1 base, with 9 bases between.

V usage is TRBV6-1 and J usage is TRBJ1-5, with 8 bases matching TRBD1. After removal of 2 bases from V and 7 bases from J, the junction contained 7 bases not matched to a gene. This CDR3 has 15 residues. The V gene's germline CDR1 is MNHNS and CDR2 SASEGT. The CDR3 loop is CASSEWGSGGQPQHF. DNA of the CDR3: TGTGCCAGCAGTGAATGGGGGTCAGGGGGCCAGCCCCAGCATTTT.

The V gene is TRBV28, the J gene TRBJ1-5, with D possibly being TRBD1 (5 bases). Trimming left V 10 bases short and J 1 base short, with 20 bases between. This CDR3 is 16 amino acids long. The germline V gene encodes CDR1 MDHEN and CDR2 SYDVKM. The CDR3 region is CATFPMGGKSNQPQHF. The CDR3 bases are TGTGCCACCTTTCCTATGGGGGGAAAAAGCAATCAGCCCCAGCATTTT.

The rearrangement joins TRBV10-1 to TRBJ2-3, with a weak D call TRBD2 (5 bases). This CDR3 spans 13 amino acids. Deletions cut 5 bases from V and 1 base from J, with 7 bases between. Germline loops: CDR1 WNHNN, CDR2 SYGVQD (reference sequence). The CDR3 DNA reads TGCGCCAGCAGTAAGAGGGGCACAGATACGCAGTATTTT. Protein: CASSKRGTDTQYF.

This CDR3 is CASSLGGFGEQFF. CDR3 bases: TGTGCCAGCAGTTTAGGGGGCTTCGGTGAGCAGTTCTTC. The J gene is TRBJ2-1, the V gene TRBV27; D possibly corresponds to TRBD1 (6 bases). This CDR3 comprises 13 residues. Per the germline V gene, CDR1 is MNHEY and CDR2 is SMNVEV (reference sequence). V was shortened by 2 bases and J by 9 bases, with 11 bases between the two germline ends.

The chain is built from TRBV28 and TRBJ2-7; perhaps TRBD1 as D (6 bases). V dropped 6 bases and J dropped 2 bases, with 17 bases sitting between them. Germline V lookup: CDR1 MDHEN, CDR2 SYDVKM. CDR3 size: 15 residues. CDR3 region: CASRGAGMVAYEQYF. The CDR3 bases are TGTGCCAGCAGGGGGGCAGGGATGGTGGCCTACGAGCAGTACTTC.

The V call is TRBV5-6, the J call TRBJ2-3; 9 nucleotides match TRBD1. The V gene end was trimmed by 3 bases and the J gene end by 8 bases; junction bases not matched to a gene: 10. The CDR3 loop spans 15 amino acids. From germline, CDR1 is SGHDT and CDR2 YYEEEE. This CDR3 is CASSYSPTGGGTQYF. In nucleotides, the CDR3 is TGTGCCAGCAGCTACTCCCCTACAGGGGGCGGTACGCAGTATTTT.

The CDR3 DNA reads TGTGCCAGCAGTAAACAGGGGTGGACTGAAGCTTTCTTT. Its protein is CASSKQGWTEAFF. J is TRBJ1-1 and V is TRBV6-1; 7 bases line up with TRBD1. J was trimmed by 5 bases and V by 5 bases; bases with no gene match: 5. The germline CDR1 and CDR2 sequences are MNHNS and SASEGT. CDR3 length: 13 residues.

This clone occurred a few times. J is TRBJ2-6 and V is TRBV6-1; D may be TRBD1 (6 bases). The V gene lost 3 bases and the J gene lost 1 base, with 10 bases spanning the gap. The CDR3 is 16 residues long. Per germline, CDR1 MNHNS and CDR2 SASEGT. CDR3 sequence (DNA): TGTGCCAGCAGTGAGAGGGGGAGATCTGGGGCCAACGTCCTGACTTTC. It encodes CASSERGRSGANVLTF.

The chain combines TRBV18 with TRBJ2-3; 8 nucleotides agree with TRBD2. CDR3 size: 16 residues. The junction had 8 bases not matched to a gene; V was cut back by 6 bases and J by 0 bases. The germline V gene has CDR1 KGHSH and CDR2 LQKENI. CDR3: CASSGIAGSSTDTQYF. DNA of the CDR3: TGTGCCAGCTCCGGGATAGCGGGGAGTAGCACAGATACGCAGTATTTT.

V usage is TRBV7-6 and J usage is TRBJ1-5; possibly TRBD1 for D (5 bases). Germline CDR1 reads SGHVS; CDR2 reads FNYEAQ. The CDR3 has 18 residues. Trimming took 5 bases from V and 3 from J, leaving 23 bases between them. CDR3 sequence reads: CASSRLGVGRTSNQPQHF. In DNA, the CDR3 is TGTGCCAGCAGCCGTCTTGGGGTGGGTCGGACATCCAATCAGCCCCAGCATTTT.

This chain uses TRBV7-6 with TRBJ2-5; tentative D call: TRBD1 (7 bases). The J call could be wrong; TRBJ2-7 is a better fit for the DNA end. The germline V gene encodes CDR1 SGHVS and CDR2 FNYEAQ. CDR3 size: 15 residues. The CDR3 loop reads CASSLGSRGAYEQYF. The DNA for the CDR3 is TGTGCCAGCAGCTTAGGTTCCAGGGGGGCCTACGAGCAGTACTTC.

This chain connects TRBV29-1 to TRBJ2-7; D unclear. The ends were cut back, 4 bases at V and 2 bases at J, with 9 bases in the middle. The CDR3 covers 12 residues. CDR1 and CDR2 from the germline V gene are SQVTM and ANQGSEA. The CDR3 DNA follows: TGCAGCGTTGGCGGATACCCCTACGAGCAGTACTTC. It translates to CSVGGYPYEQYF.

V is TRBV19 and J is TRBJ2-3; TRBD1 aligns across 7 bases. Trimming took 4 bases from V and 8 from J; bases not matched to a gene: 9. In germline, CDR1 is LNHDA, CDR2 SQIVND (reference sequence). The CDR3 is made up of 14 amino acids. For the CDR3, the DNA is TGTGCCAGTAGTACGGACAGGAACGAGGGTACGCAGTATTTT. Protein sequence: CASSTDRNEGTQYF.

The chain carries TRBV30 and TRBJ2-7; D is unresolved. The length of the CDR3 is 12 residues. Germline CDR1 GTSNPN, CDR2 SVGIG (reference sequence). The V and J ends lost 2 bases and 1 base respectively, with 6 bases between them. Here the CDR3 DNA reads TGTGCCTGGAGTCGTATTTCCTACGAGCAGTACTTC. Translated, it gives CAWSRISYEQYF.

Of note for this clone: The junction differs from germline at one of its ends, possibly a read error. V and J are TRBV7-8 and TRBJ1-1, with D hard to call. Germline lookup yields CDR1 SGHVS and CDR2 FQNEAQ. The CDR3 has 14 amino acids. In nucleotides, the CDR3 is TGTGCCAGCAGCTTAGCGGCCGGGAACGCTGAAGCTTTCTTT. This gives the protein CASSLAAGNAEAFF.

V is TRBV25-1 and J is TRBJ1-2; D is unresolved. CDR3 length: 12 residues. The V gene lost 7 bases and the J gene lost 8 bases, with 14 bases spanning the gap. Germline V CDR1 and CDR2: MGHDK, SYGVNS. This chain's CDR3 is CASTGSGRGYTF. CDR3 sequence (DNA): TGTGCCAGCACGGGTTCCGGAAGGGGCTACACCTTC.

The V gene is TRBV2, the J gene TRBJ2-2; 7 nucleotides match TRBD2. This CDR3 is 14 amino acids long. Germline loops: CDR1 SNHLY, CDR2 FYNNEI. J lost 6 bases, V lost 5 bases, and 6 bases had no gene match. CDR3 in DNA: TGTGCCAGCAGTAAGGGGCTAGCGGCCGGGGAGCTGTTTTTT. It codes for CASSKGLAAGELFF.

The chain combines TRBV19 with TRBJ2-5, with 8 bases fitting TRBD2. Germline values: CDR1 LNHDA, CDR2 SQIVND (reference sequence). With 1 base clipped from V and 2 bases from J, the junction kept 6 bases outside the gene matches. The CDR3 has 16 amino acids. The CDR3 sequence is CASSIGERGFQETQYF. CDR3 bases: TGTGCCAGTAGTATAGGGGAGCGGGGGTTTCAAGAGACCCAGTACTTC.

The rearrangement links TRBV28 to TRBJ2-7; 13 nucleotides align to TRBD2. Germline CDR1 reads MDHEN; CDR2 reads SYDVKM. This CDR3 contains 19 residues. Losses at the gene ends were 3 bases for V and 3 bases for J; bases not matched to a gene: 14. CDR3 sequence reads: CASSLKSLGLAGVFYEQYF. The CDR3 DNA reads TGTGCCAGCAGTTTGAAATCATTAGGACTAGCGGGAGTATTCTACGAGCAGTACTTC.

CDR3 in DNA: TGTGCCAGCACCTCGGAGGGGCAGACCCAGTACTTC. Translated, it gives CASTSEGQTQYF. This chain links TRBV2 with TRBJ2-5; perhaps TRBD2 as D (6 bases). The V and J ends lost 7 bases and 6 bases respectively, with 12 bases between them. Germline CDR1 reads SNHLY; CDR2 reads FYNNEI. The CDR3 consists of 12 residues.

The chain is built from TRBV7-9 and TRBJ2-6; a weak D match, TRBD2 (6 bases). The CDR3 contains 16 residues. CDR1 SEHNR and CDR2 FQNEAQ come from the germline V gene (reference sequence). Trimming took 3 bases from V and 0 from J, leaving 9 bases between them. The chain's CDR3 is CASSLGGISGANVLTF. Here the CDR3 DNA reads TGTGCCAGCAGCTTGGGCGGGATCTCTGGGGCCAACGTCCTGACTTTC.

The V and J genes are TRBV28 and TRBJ1-5; 7 positions agree with TRBD1. The J segment lost 3 bases and the V segment lost 6 bases, leaving 11 bases of the junction unmatched. CDR1 and CDR2 (germline): MDHEN, SYDVKM. The CDR3 sequence is 16 residues long. CDR3 region: CASRGARGTYNQPQHF. The CDR3 nucleotides read TGTGCCAGCAGGGGCGCCAGGGGGACCTACAATCAGCCCCAGCATTTT.